This TCR beta chain emerged from a study of OX40 agonist ivuxolimab in advanced cancers. Whole-study findings and limits: Also present in some nonresponders was a low level of normalized T-cell clonal expansion. Clonal expansion from baseline to week 6 occurred in both CD4+ and CD8+ T cells.

With regard to this clone: Its antigen is as yet unknown.

The repertoire was sequenced with immunoSEQ multiplex PCR; TCRdb's copy has only in-frame clones and lacks some. The sample holds 97,000 or so clones; roughly 90% are singletons and the top ten take about 0.16%. Peripheral blood came from all dose cohorts at three timepoints. This CDR3 is built from 14 residues. Looked up from germline, CDR1 is MNHEY and CDR2 is SMNVEV (reference sequence). V gave up 6 bases and J gave up 2 bases, with 10 bases separating them. The source is an adult with an advanced solid tumor such as melanoma, head and neck, liver or kidney cancer. The sample in question was CD4+ or CD8+ T cells sorted from blood, obtained in a trial of the OX40 agonist ivuxolimab. The V gene is TRBV27, the J gene TRBJ2-2; perhaps TRBD1 as D (6 bases). The CDR3 DNA sequence: TGTGCCAGCAGGGCGGACAGTAACACCGGGGAGCTGTTTTTT. The encoded protein is CASRADSNTGELFF.